The entry below describes one TCR beta chain. Its antigen is currently unknown. The data were obtained in a study of OX40 agonist ivuxolimab in advanced cancers. On the study more broadly: Three dose-escalation patients had partial responses: one with hepatocellular carcinoma and two with cutaneous melanoma.

Broader study findings: The study found that CD8+ T cells averaged more expanded clones than CD4+. The CD4+ and CD8+ T cells in the blood had expanded clonally by week 6 at 0.1 to 3.0 mg/kg. Low clonal expansion, among the lowest seen, marked partial responders at 0.1-3.0 mg/kg.

Clones were read by immunoSEQ multiplex PCR, and TCRdb kept only the in-frame ones, dropping some. The data contain roughly 91,000 clones, roughly 90% of them singletons. The material sequenced was CD4+ or CD8+ T cells sorted from blood, taken in a trial of the OX40 agonist ivuxolimab. The source of this sequence is an adult with an advanced solid tumor such as melanoma, head and neck, liver or kidney cancer.

CDR3 region: CASNSRFPLSSYEQYF. The CDR3 bases are TGTGCCAGCAACTCCCGTTTCCCCTTAAGCTCCTACGAGCAGTACTTC. The chain is built from TRBV28 and TRBJ2-7; D is unresolved. Germline V CDR1 and CDR2: MDHEN, SYDVKM. V lost 7 bases to trimming and J lost 0 bases, with 19 bases between them. The CDR3 has 16 amino acids.